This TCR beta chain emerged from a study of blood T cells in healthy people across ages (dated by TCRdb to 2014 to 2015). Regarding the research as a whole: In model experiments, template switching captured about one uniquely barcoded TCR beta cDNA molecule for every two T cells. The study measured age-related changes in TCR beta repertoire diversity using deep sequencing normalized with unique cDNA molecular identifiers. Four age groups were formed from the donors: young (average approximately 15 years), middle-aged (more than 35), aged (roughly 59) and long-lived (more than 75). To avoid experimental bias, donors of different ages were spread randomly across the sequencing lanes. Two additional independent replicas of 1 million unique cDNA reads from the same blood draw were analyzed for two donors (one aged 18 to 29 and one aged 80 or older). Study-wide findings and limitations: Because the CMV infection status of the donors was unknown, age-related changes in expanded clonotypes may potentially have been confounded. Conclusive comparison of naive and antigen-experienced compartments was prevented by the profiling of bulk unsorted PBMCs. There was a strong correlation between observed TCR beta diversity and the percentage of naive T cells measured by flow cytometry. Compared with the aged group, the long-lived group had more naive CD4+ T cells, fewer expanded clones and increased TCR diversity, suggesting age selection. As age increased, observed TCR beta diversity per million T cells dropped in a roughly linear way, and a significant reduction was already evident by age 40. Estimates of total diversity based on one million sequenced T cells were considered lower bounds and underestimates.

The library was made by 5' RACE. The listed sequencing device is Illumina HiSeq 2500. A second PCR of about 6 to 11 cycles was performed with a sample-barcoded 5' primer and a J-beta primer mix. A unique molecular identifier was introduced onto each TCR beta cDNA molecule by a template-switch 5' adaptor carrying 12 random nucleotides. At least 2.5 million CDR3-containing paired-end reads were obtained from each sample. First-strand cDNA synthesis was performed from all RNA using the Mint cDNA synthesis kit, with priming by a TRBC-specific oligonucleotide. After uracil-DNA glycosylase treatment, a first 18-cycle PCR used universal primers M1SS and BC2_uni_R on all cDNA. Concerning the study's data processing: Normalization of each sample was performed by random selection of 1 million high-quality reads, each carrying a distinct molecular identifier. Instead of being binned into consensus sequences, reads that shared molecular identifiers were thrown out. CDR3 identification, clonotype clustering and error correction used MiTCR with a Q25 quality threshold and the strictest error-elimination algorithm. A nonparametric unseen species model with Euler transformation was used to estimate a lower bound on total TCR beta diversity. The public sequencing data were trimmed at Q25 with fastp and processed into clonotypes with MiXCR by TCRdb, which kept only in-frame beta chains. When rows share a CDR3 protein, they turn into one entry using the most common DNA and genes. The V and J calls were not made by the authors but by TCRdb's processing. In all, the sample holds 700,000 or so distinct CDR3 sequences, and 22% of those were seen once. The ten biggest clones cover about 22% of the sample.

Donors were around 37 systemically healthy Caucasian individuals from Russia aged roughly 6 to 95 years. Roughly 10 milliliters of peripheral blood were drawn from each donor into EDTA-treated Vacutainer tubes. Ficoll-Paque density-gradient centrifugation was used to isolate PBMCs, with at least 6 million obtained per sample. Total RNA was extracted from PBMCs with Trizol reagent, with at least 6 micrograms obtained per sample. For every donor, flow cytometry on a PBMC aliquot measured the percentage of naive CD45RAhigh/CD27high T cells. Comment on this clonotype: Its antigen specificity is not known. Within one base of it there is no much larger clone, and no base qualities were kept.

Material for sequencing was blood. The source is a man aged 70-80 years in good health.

The CDR3 protein sequence reads: CASSASGVRSSTDTQYF. The sequenced DNA is TGTGCCAGCAGCGCTAGCGGGGTACGGAGTAGCACAGATACGCAGTATTTT. The chain is encoded by TRBV2 joined to TRBJ2-3; 9 junctional bases match TRBD2. Taken from cysteine to phenylalanine, the CDR3 has 17 residues. Only the CDR3 DNA stays, 51 bases, in frame from base 1. Taken from the germline V gene, the CDR1 and CDR2 loops are SNHLY and FYNNEI. Trimmed from V: 6 bases; trimmed from J: 0 bases; junction bases lacking a gene match: 10.